The present T cell receptor beta chain was sequenced within a study of T cell clones after liver transplantation. The wider study: TCRbeta sequencing after a pre-transplant mixed lymphocyte reaction identified graft-donor-reactive clones, later tracked in post-transplant blood. Study findings and constraints: Small, mixed patient groups and varying post-transplant times limit these conclusions. In most of the 8 subjects, circulating graft-donor-reactive CD4 TCRbeta sequences fell significantly after transplant.

Concerning this clone itself: Its specificity is unknown.

Data came from immunoSEQ multiplex PCR; TCRdb stores just in-frame clones and leaves some out. Of tens of thousands of clones detected, roughly 71% appear once; the ten largest clones hold around 9.1%. V gave up 5 bases and J gave up 1 base, with 12 bases separating them. Germline values: CDR1 SEHNR, CDR2 FQNEAQ (reference sequence). This CDR3 region has 15 residues. Sample: CD4+ T cells from blood, taken at the 22-month timepoint. This rearrangement joins TRBV7-9 to TRBJ1-3; the D gene is possibly TRBD1 (5 bases). The clonotype was recovered from a human patient who received a liver transplant. Some T cells may be graft donor cells. The CDR3 nucleotides read TGTGCCAGCAGCCCAATGGGGGTGTCTGGAAACACCATATATTTT. Translating gives CASSPMGVSGNTIYF. Full variable domain (remainder filled in from reference TRBV7-9 and TRBJ1-3): DTGVSQNPRHKITKRGQNVTFRCDPISEHNRLYWYRQTLGQGPEFLTYFQNEAQLEKSRLLSDRFSAERPKGSFSTLEIQRTEQGDSAMYLCASSPMGVSGNTIYFGEGSWLTVV.